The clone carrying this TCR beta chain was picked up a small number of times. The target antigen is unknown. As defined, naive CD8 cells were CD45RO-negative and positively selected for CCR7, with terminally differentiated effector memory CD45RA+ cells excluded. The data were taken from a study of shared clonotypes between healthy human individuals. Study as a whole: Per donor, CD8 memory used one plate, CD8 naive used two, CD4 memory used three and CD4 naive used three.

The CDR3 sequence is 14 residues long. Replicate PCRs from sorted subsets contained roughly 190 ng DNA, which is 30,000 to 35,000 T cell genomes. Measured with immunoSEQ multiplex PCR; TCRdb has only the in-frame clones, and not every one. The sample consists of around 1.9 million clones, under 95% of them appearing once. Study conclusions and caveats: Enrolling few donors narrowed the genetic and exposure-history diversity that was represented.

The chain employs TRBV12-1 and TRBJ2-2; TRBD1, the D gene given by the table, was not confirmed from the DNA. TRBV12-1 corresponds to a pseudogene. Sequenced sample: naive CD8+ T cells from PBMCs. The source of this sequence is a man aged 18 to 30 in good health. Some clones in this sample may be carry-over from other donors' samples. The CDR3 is CASRVTGADGELFF. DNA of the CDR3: TGTGCCAGCAGGGTGACAGGGGCGGACGGGGAGCTGTTTTTT.